This T cell receptor (beta chain) originates from a study of shared clonotypes between healthy human individuals. V was shortened by 2 bases and J by 4 bases, with 7 bases between the two germline ends. The CDR3 contains 12 residues. CDR1 and CDR2 (germline): SGHDT, YYEEEE. This clone was found once. Its specificity is unknown. Study-level findings and limits: Naive subsets usually exceeded memory subsets in estimated richness. Across several donors, naive CD4 shared roughly 5%, naive CD8 more than 3%, memory CD4 roughly 2.5%, memory CD8 approximately 0.4%. All-four-donor shared clonotypes had higher generation probabilities than non-shared clonotypes did.

This table comes from immunoSEQ multiplex PCR, and its TCRdb copy is limited to in-frame clones, with some not included. Among 2 million to 2.5 million clones listed, nearly 97% were seen once. The V gene is TRBV5-6, the J gene TRBJ2-7; D is ambiguous. Source material: naive CD4+ T cells sorted from blood. Stated subset: CD45RA+ positively selected. This receptor was identified in a man between 18 and 35 years old in good health. CDR3 region: CASSFGRYEQYF. For the CDR3, the DNA is TGTGCCAGCAGCTTCGGCCGATACGAGCAGTACTTC.